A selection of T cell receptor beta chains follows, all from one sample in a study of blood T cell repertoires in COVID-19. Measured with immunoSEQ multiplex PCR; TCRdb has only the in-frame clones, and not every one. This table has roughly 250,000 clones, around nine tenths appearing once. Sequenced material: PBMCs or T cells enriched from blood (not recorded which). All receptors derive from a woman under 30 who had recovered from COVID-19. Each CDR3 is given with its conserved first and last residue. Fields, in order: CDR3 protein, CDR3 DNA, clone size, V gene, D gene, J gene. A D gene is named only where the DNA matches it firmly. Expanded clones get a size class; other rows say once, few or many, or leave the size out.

CDR3 protein: CASSLDSNQNQPQHF; CDR3 DNA: TGCGCCAGCAGCTTGGATTCCAATCAAAATCAGCCCCAGCATTTT; clone size: -; V gene: TRBV5-1; D gene: -; J gene: TRBJ1-5
CDR3 protein: CASNPTGDGELFF; CDR3 DNA: TGTGCCAGCAATCCGACAGGGGACGGGGAGCTGTTTTTT; clone size: -; V gene: TRBV12-3/TRBV12-4; D gene: TRBD1; J gene: TRBJ2-2
CDR3 protein: CSVKTVSGNTIYF; CDR3 DNA: TGCAGCGTCAAGACAGTATCTGGAAACACCATATATTTT; clone size: -; V gene: TRBV29-1; D gene: -; J gene: TRBJ1-3
CDR3 protein: CASSLAGIDTEAFF; CDR3 DNA: TGTGCCAGCAGCTTGGCGGGGATAGACACTGAAGCTTTCTTT; clone size: -; V gene: TRBV11-3; D gene: -; J gene: TRBJ1-1
CDR3 protein: CATQRTATISGNTIYF; CDR3 DNA: TGTGCCACCCAAAGGACAGCCACGATCTCTGGAAACACCATATATTTT; clone size: -; V gene: TRBV11-3; D gene: -; J gene: TRBJ1-3
CDR3 protein: CASSELSQVVREAFF; CDR3 DNA: TGTGCCAGCAGTGAACTCTCCCAGGTAGTAAGGGAAGCTTTCTTT; clone size: -; V gene: TRBV2; D gene: -; J gene: TRBJ1-1
CDR3 protein: CASSFSPWRGSGGYNEQFF; CDR3 DNA: TGTGCCAGCAGTTTCTCCCCGTGGCGCGGTAGCGGGGGGTACAATGAGCAGTTCTTC; clone size: -; V gene: TRBV27; D gene: TRBD2; J gene: TRBJ2-1
CDR3 protein: CASNSGTGELFF; CDR3 DNA: TGTGCCAGCAACAGTGGCACCGGGGAGCTGTTTTTT; clone size: -; V gene: TRBV28; D gene: -; J gene: TRBJ2-2
CDR3 protein: CASSTRGLSTDTQYF; CDR3 DNA: TGTGCCAGCAGTACCAGGGGTTTAAGCACAGATACGCAGTATTTT; clone size: -; V gene: TRBV6-6; D gene: -; J gene: TRBJ2-3
CDR3 protein: CASSTGWGQPQHF; CDR3 DNA: TGTGCCAGCAGCACAGGGTGGGGTCAGCCCCAGCATTTT; clone size: -; V gene: TRBV7-2; D gene: -; J gene: TRBJ1-5
CDR3 protein: CATSRETRGETQYF; CDR3 DNA: TGTGCCACCAGCAGAGAAACTAGAGGAGAGACCCAGTACTTC; clone size: -; V gene: TRBV15; D gene: -; J gene: TRBJ2-5
CDR3 protein: CASSLRTPDNEQFF; CDR3 DNA: TGTGCCAGCAGCCTCCGGACACCGGACAATGAGCAGTTCTTC; clone size: -; V gene: TRBV7-3; D gene: -; J gene: TRBJ2-1
CDR3 protein: CASRTRAPGEKLFF; CDR3 DNA: TGTGCCAGCAGGACCCGGGCCCCGGGGGAAAAACTGTTTTTT; clone size: -; V gene: TRBV25-1; D gene: -; J gene: TRBJ1-4
CDR3 protein: CASSQDTSAKSYEQYF; CDR3 DNA: TGCGCCAGCAGCCAAGATACGAGCGCGAAATCCTACGAGCAGTACTTC; clone size: few; V gene: TRBV4-1; D gene: -; J gene: TRBJ2-7
CDR3 protein: CASSFSRLAYNEQFF; CDR3 DNA: TGTGCCAGCAGCTTCAGTAGACTAGCCTACAATGAGCAGTTCTTC; clone size: -; V gene: TRBV13; D gene: -; J gene: TRBJ2-1
CDR3 protein: CASRGQGISNQPQHF; CDR3 DNA: TGTGCCAGTAGGGGACAGGGTATTAGCAATCAGCCCCAGCATTTT; clone size: -; V gene: TRBV19; D gene: TRBD1; J gene: TRBJ1-5
CDR3 protein: CASSLGTGNYGYTF; CDR3 DNA: TGTGCCAGCAGCTTGGGGACAGGGAACTATGGCTACACCTTC; clone size: -; V gene: TRBV5-4; D gene: TRBD1; J gene: TRBJ1-2
CDR3 protein: CASSQDSSSGNTIYF; CDR3 DNA: TGTGCCAGCAGCCAAGACAGTTCGTCTGGAAACACCATATATTTT; clone size: -; V gene: TRBV3-1/TRBV3-2; D gene: -; J gene: TRBJ1-3
CDR3 protein: CASSTTGAGELFF; CDR3 DNA: TGTGCCAGTAGTACAACAGGGGCCGGGGAGCTGTTTTTT; clone size: once; V gene: TRBV19; D gene: TRBD1; J gene: TRBJ2-2
CDR3 protein: CASSLDPGNNSPLHF; CDR3 DNA: TGTGCCAGCAGCTTGGATCCGGGTAATAATTCACCCCTCCACTTT; clone size: -; V gene: TRBV5-4; D gene: -; J gene: TRBJ1-6
CDR3 protein: CATSDQDKLQETQYF; CDR3 DNA: TGTGCCACCAGTGATCAGGACAAGCTTCAAGAGACCCAGTACTTC; clone size: -; V gene: TRBV24-1; D gene: -; J gene: TRBJ2-5
CDR3 protein: CASSPWQGNSPLHF; CDR3 DNA: TGTGCCAGCTCCCCGTGGCAGGGGAATTCACCCCTCCACTTT; clone size: -; V gene: TRBV6-5; D gene: -; J gene: TRBJ1-6
CDR3 protein: CSVRPPGTQYF; CDR3 DNA: TGCAGCGTTCGGCCCCCGGGGACCCAGTACTTC; clone size: -; V gene: TRBV29-1; D gene: -; J gene: TRBJ2-5
CDR3 protein: CASSQRGGNEQYF; CDR3 DNA: TGCGCCAGCAGCCAACGGGGGGGGAACGAGCAGTACTTC; clone size: once; V gene: TRBV4-1; D gene: TRBD2; J gene: TRBJ2-7
CDR3 protein: CASSSSRGPHEQYF; CDR3 DNA: TGTGCCAGCAGTTCCTCGAGGGGGCCCCACGAGCAGTACTTC; clone size: -; V gene: TRBV27; D gene: TRBD1; J gene: TRBJ2-7
CDR3 protein: CASSPGNSGNTIYF; CDR3 DNA: TGTGCCAGCTCACCGGGCAACTCTGGAAACACCATATATTTT; clone size: few; V gene: TRBV18; D gene: -; J gene: TRBJ1-3
CDR3 protein: CASSDAGGIQETQYF; CDR3 DNA: TGTGCCAGCTCGGACGCAGGAGGCATCCAAGAGACCCAGTACTTC; clone size: -; V gene: TRBV18; D gene: -; J gene: TRBJ2-5
CDR3 protein: CASSLSRDRGHEQYF; CDR3 DNA: TGTGCCAGCAGCTTGAGCCGGGACAGGGGGCACGAGCAGTACTTC; clone size: -; V gene: TRBV5-4; D gene: TRBD1; J gene: TRBJ2-7
CDR3 protein: CASSLAKGTNTGELFF; CDR3 DNA: TGTGCCAGCAGCTTGGCCAAGGGGACGAACACCGGGGAGCTGTTTTTT; clone size: -; V gene: TRBV5-4; D gene: -; J gene: TRBJ2-2
CDR3 protein: CASSRTATYEQYF; CDR3 DNA: TGTGCCAGCAGCCGGACAGCTACCTACGAGCAGTACTTC; clone size: -; V gene: TRBV2; D gene: -; J gene: TRBJ2-7
CDR3 protein: CASSLRRNRNQPQHF; CDR3 DNA: TGCGCCAGCAGCTTGAGGCGGAACCGCAATCAGCCCCAGCATTTT; clone size: -; V gene: TRBV5-1; D gene: -; J gene: TRBJ1-5
CDR3 protein: CASSPLASGSKNIQYF; CDR3 DNA: TGTGCCAGCAGTCCCCTGGCTAGCGGTTCCAAAAACATTCAGTACTTC; clone size: -; V gene: TRBV28; D gene: TRBD2; J gene: TRBJ2-4
CDR3 protein: CASSSTPGQGEQFF; CDR3 DNA: TGTGCCAGCAGCTCCACCCCCGGACAGGGTGAGCAGTTCTTC; clone size: -; V gene: TRBV7-2; D gene: TRBD1; J gene: TRBJ2-1
CDR3 protein: CASSLRLAGDNEQFF; CDR3 DNA: TGTGCCAGCAGCCTCCGACTAGCGGGAGATAATGAGCAGTTCTTC; clone size: -; V gene: TRBV4-2; D gene: TRBD2; J gene: TRBJ2-1
CDR3 protein: CATSWDLQGHYEQYF; CDR3 DNA: TGTGCCACCTCTTGGGATTTACAGGGACACTACGAGCAGTACTTC; clone size: -; V gene: TRBV5-4; D gene: -; J gene: TRBJ2-7
CDR3 protein: CASSELGTSSYNEQFF; CDR3 DNA: TGTGCCAGCAGTGAACTCGGGACTAGCTCCTACAATGAGCAGTTCTTC; clone size: -; V gene: TRBV6-1; D gene: TRBD2; J gene: TRBJ2-1
CDR3 protein: CASSDSGRRRTNEKLFF; CDR3 DNA: TGTGCCAGCAGTGACTCAGGCAGGCGTCGGACTAATGAAAAACTGTTTTTT; clone size: -; V gene: TRBV6-4; D gene: -; J gene: TRBJ1-4
CDR3 protein: CASSGTGVIGETQYF; CDR3 DNA: TGTGCCAGCAGCGGGACAGGGGTTATCGGGGAGACCCAGTACTTC; clone size: few; V gene: TRBV9; D gene: TRBD1; J gene: TRBJ2-5
CDR3 protein: CASSLAGGIWAETQPQHF; CDR3 DNA: TGTGCCAGCAGCTTGGCCGGGGGTATTTGGGCAGAGACTCAGCCCCAGCATTTT; clone size: -; V gene: TRBV5-8; D gene: -; J gene: TRBJ1-5
CDR3 protein: CASSPRQGQNTEAFF; CDR3 DNA: TGTGCCAGCTCACCAAGACAGGGCCAGAACACTGAAGCTTTCTTT; clone size: -; V gene: TRBV18; D gene: TRBD1; J gene: TRBJ1-1
CDR3 protein: CASSLSRPPSSLHF; CDR3 DNA: TGTGCCAGCAGTTTATCCAGGCCACCCTCATCCCTCCACTTT; clone size: -; V gene: TRBV27; D gene: -; J gene: TRBJ1-6
CDR3 protein: CASSLGPGSYEQYF; CDR3 DNA: TGTGCCAGCAGCTTGGGGCCGGGGTCCTACGAGCAGTACTTC; clone size: -; V gene: TRBV5-6; D gene: -; J gene: TRBJ2-7
CDR3 protein: CASSLGPPRPNTEAFF; CDR3 DNA: TGCGCCAGCAGCTTGGGACCACCCAGGCCGAACACTGAAGCTTTCTTT; clone size: -; V gene: TRBV5-1; D gene: -; J gene: TRBJ1-1
CDR3 protein: CASSLTGANANYGYTF; CDR3 DNA: TGTGCCAGCAGCTTGACAGGGGCCAACGCCAACTATGGCTACACCTTC; clone size: few; V gene: TRBV11-3; D gene: TRBD1; J gene: TRBJ1-2
CDR3 protein: CASSFAGGAGGWEQFF; CDR3 DNA: TGTGCCAGCAGCTTTGCGGGTGGAGCGGGGGGCTGGGAGCAGTTCTTC; clone size: -; V gene: TRBV7-3; D gene: TRBD2; J gene: TRBJ2-1
CDR3 protein: CASSLTSGANNEQFF; CDR3 DNA: TGTGCCAGCAGCTTGACTAGCGGGGCCAACAATGAGCAGTTCTTC; clone size: -; V gene: TRBV11-2; D gene: TRBD2; J gene: TRBJ2-1
CDR3 protein: CSVIYVVGRTGYLRLNTEAFF; CDR3 DNA: TGCAGCGTTATATATGTGGTGGGAAGAACAGGATATTTACGATTGAACACTGAAGCTTTCTTT; clone size: -; V gene: TRBV29-1; D gene: -; J gene: TRBJ1-1
CDR3 protein: CASSSRQSSYEQYF; CDR3 DNA: TGTGCCAGCAGCTCCAGACAGAGCTCCTACGAGCAGTACTTC; clone size: -; V gene: TRBV7-9; D gene: -; J gene: TRBJ2-7
CDR3 protein: CASSLGRGRESNYGYTF; CDR3 DNA: TGTGCCAGCAGCCTCGGCAGGGGGCGGGAGTCTAACTATGGCTACACCTTC; clone size: -; V gene: TRBV7-8; D gene: TRBD1; J gene: TRBJ1-2
CDR3 protein: CASSYQTLLSYEQYF; CDR3 DNA: TGTGCCAGCAGCTACCAGACCCTACTAAGCTACGAGCAGTACTTC; clone size: few; V gene: TRBV28; D gene: -; J gene: TRBJ2-7
CDR3 protein: CASSYSGLASKDTQYF; CDR3 DNA: TGTGCCAGCAGTTATTCCGGACTAGCGAGTAAAGATACGCAGTATTTT; clone size: -; V gene: TRBV27; D gene: TRBD2; J gene: TRBJ2-3
CDR3 protein: CASSVAGALLYNEQFF; CDR3 DNA: TGTGCCAGCAGTGTAGCGGGAGCTCTCCTCTACAATGAGCAGTTCTTC; clone size: -; V gene: TRBV7-9; D gene: TRBD2; J gene: TRBJ2-1
CDR3 protein: CASSQSWAVAGGGAQETQYF; CDR3 DNA: TGCGCCAGCAGTCAATCGTGGGCGGTAGCGGGAGGGGGGGCACAAGAGACCCAGTACTTC; clone size: -; V gene: TRBV23-1; D gene: TRBD2; J gene: TRBJ2-5
CDR3 protein: CASSRGQTGVGEKLFF; CDR3 DNA: TGTGCCAGCTCGCGGGGACAGACTGGAGTGGGTGAAAAACTGTTTTTT; clone size: -; V gene: TRBV18; D gene: TRBD1; J gene: TRBJ1-4